Listed here are 5 T cell receptor beta chains from one sample, sequenced in a study of cytotoxic CD8 clonotypes in ibrutinib-treated CLL. Sequencing was performed with immunoSEQ multiplex PCR; in TCRdb, only in-frame clones are kept and a portion is missing. The sample yields around 310,000 clones, 80% seen once. Sequencing was performed on PBMCs, taken before ibrutinib treatment. These TCRs come from a human donor with chronic lymphocytic leukemia.

The chain recombines TRBV2 with TRBJ1-5; 7 positions agree with TRBD1. The V and J ends lost 6 bases and 3 bases, in that order; junction bases with no gene match: 17. CDR1 is SNHLY and CDR2 is FYNNEI in the germline V gene. The length of the CDR3 is 18 residues. CDR3 amino acids: CASSPTQTGRSDNQPQHF. In DNA, the CDR3 is TGTGCCAGCAGCCCAACTCAGACAGGGCGGTCCGACAATCAGCCCCAGCATTTT.

The V and J genes are TRBV27 and TRBJ1-5; D ambiguous. CDR3 length: 14 residues. The germline V gene has CDR1 MNHEY and CDR2 SMNVEV (reference sequence). Trimming took 3 bases from V and 3 from J, leaving 9 bases between them. The CDR3 coding sequence is TGTGCCAGCAGTTTGTCAGAAGTCAATCAGCCCCAGCATTTT. This sequence encodes CASSLSEVNQPQHF.

The chain uses TRBV5-6 and TRBJ1-3; no definite D call. V shed 3 bases and J shed 0 bases, with 13 bases lying between them. Germline assignment: CDR1 SGHDT and CDR2 YYEEEE. This CDR3 is built from 16 residues. In DNA, the CDR3 is TGTGCCAGCAGCTCAGCGAGGCGCCGCTCTGGAAACACCATATATTTT. This translates into CASSSARRRSGNTIYF. The full variable domain, rest sourced from reference TRBV5-6 and TRBJ1-3, is DAGVTQSPTHLIKTRGQQVTLRCSPKSGHDTVSWYQQALGQGPQFIFQYYEEEERQRGNFPDRFSGHQFPNYSSELNVNALLLGDSALYLCASSSARRRSGNTIYFGEGSWLTVV.

The rearrangement uses TRBV11-3 and TRBJ2-7, with 9 positions matching TRBD2. Trimming took 2 bases from V and 4 from J; bases not matched to a gene: 3. The CDR3 covers 14 residues. In germline, CDR1 is SGHNT, CDR2 YENEEA. CDR3 sequence reads: CASSLHSGSYEQYF. CDR3 DNA: TGTGCCAGCAGCTTACATAGCGGGAGTTACGAGCAGTACTTC.

This clone was detected only once. The chain carries TRBV28 and TRBJ2-7, with 8 bases identical to TRBD2. Germline V gene sequence: CDR1 MDHEN, CDR2 SYDVKM. With 8 bases clipped from V and 0 bases from J, the junction kept 0 bases outside the gene matches. CDR3 length equals 12 residues. Here the CDR3 DNA reads TGTGCCAGCGGGACTAGCTCCTACGAGCAGTACTTC. Translated, it gives CASGTSSYEQYF.